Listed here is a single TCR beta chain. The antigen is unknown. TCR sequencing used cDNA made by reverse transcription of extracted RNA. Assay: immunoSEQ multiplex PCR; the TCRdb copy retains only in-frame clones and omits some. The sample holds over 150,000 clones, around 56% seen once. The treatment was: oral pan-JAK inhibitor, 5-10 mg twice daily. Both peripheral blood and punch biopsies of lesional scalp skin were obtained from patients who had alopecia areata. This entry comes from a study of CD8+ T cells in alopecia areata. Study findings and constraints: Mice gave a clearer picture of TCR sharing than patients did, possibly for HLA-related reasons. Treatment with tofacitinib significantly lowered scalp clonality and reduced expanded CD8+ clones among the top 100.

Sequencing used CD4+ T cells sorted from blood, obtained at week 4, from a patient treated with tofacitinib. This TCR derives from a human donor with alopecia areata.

CDR3 sequence reads: CASSLLGQLETQYF. The CDR3 DNA reads as TGCGCCAGCAGCTTGTTGGGACAGTTGGAGACCCAGTACTTC. V and J are TRBV5-1 and TRBJ2-5, with 7 bases fitting TRBD1. V shed 1 base, J shed 5 bases, and the junction held 5 bases outside the gene matches. Germline assignment: CDR1 SGHRS and CDR2 YFSETQ. This CDR3 region has 14 residues.